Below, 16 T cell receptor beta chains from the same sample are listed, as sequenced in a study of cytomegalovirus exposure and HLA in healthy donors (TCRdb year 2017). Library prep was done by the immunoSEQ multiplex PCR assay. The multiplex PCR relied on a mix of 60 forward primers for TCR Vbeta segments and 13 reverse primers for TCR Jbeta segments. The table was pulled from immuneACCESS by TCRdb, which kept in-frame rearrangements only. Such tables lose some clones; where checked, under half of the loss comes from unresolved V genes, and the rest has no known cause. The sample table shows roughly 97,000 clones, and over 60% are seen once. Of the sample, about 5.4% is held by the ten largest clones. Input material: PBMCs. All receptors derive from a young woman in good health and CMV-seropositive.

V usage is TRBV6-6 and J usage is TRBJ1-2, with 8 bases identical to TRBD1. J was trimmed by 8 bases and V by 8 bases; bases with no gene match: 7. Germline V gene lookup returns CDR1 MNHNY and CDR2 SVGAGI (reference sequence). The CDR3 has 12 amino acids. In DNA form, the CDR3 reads TGTGCCAGCCGAGACAGGGGAGGAGGCTACACCTTC. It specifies CASRDRGGGYTF.

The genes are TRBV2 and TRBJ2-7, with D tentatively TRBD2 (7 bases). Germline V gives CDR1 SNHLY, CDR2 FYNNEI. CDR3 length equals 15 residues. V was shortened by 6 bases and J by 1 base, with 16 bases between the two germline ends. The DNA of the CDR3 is TGTGCCAGCAGCAGACAGGAGGGAGGGTCCTACGAGCAGTACTTC. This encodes CASSRQEGGSYEQYF.

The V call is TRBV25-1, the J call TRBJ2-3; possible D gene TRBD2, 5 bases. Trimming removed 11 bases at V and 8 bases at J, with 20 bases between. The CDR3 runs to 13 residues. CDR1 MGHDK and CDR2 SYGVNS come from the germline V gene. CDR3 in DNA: TGTGCCTGCGGCGGGCTCGGAGGTGGTACGCAGTATTTT. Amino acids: CACGGLGGGTQYF.

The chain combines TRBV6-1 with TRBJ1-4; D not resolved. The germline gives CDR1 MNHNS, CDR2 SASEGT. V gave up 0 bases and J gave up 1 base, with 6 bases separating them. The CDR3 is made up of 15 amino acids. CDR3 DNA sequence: TGTGCCAGCAGTGAAGCGGAGGGAACTAATGAAAAACTGTTTTTT. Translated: CASSEAEGTNEKLFF.

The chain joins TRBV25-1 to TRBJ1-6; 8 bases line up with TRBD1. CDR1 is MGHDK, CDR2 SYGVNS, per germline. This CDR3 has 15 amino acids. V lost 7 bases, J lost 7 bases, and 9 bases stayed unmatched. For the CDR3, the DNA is TGTGCCAGCAACATAGGACAGGGAACAAATTCACCCCTCCACTTT. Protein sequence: CASNIGQGTNSPLHF.

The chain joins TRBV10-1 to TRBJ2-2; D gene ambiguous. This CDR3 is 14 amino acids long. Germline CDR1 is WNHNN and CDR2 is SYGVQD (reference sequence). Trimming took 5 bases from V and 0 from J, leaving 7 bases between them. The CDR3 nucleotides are TGCGCCAGCAGTCAACACGCGAACACCGGGGAGCTGTTTTTT. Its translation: CASSQHANTGELFF.

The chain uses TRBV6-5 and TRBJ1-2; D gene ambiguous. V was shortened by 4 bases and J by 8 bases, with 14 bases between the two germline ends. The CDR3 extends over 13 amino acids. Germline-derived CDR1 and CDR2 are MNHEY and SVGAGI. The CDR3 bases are TGTGCCAGCAGTTCCCTGGGGTCGGGAGGCTACACCTTC. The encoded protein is CASSSLGSGGYTF.

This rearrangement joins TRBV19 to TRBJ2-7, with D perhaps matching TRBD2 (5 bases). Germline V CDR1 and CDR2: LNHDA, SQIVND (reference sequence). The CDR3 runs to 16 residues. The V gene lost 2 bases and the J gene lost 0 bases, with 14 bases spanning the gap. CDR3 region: CASSINSARSSYEQYF. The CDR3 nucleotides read TGTGCCAGTAGTATAAATAGCGCGAGGAGCTCCTACGAGCAGTACTTC. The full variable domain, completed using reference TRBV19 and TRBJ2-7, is DGGITQSPKYLFRKEGQNVTLSCEQNLNHDAMYWYRQDPGQGLRLIYYSQIVNDFQKGDIAEGYSVSREKKESFPLTVTSAQKNPTAFYLCASSINSARSSYEQYFGPGTRLTVT.

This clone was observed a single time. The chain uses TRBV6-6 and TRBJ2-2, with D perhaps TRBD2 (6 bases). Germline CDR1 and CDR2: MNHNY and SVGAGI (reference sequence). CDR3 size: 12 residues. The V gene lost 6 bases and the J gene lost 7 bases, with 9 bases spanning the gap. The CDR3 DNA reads TGTGCCAGCAGGCCGGGGGTCGGGGAGCTGTTTTTT. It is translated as CASRPGVGELFF.

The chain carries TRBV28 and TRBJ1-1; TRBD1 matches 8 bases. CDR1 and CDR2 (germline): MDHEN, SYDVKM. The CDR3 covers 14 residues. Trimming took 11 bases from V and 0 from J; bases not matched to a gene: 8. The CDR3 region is CASRDRGLNTEAFF. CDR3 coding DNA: TGTGCCTCCAGAGACAGGGGCCTGAACACTGAAGCTTTCTTT.

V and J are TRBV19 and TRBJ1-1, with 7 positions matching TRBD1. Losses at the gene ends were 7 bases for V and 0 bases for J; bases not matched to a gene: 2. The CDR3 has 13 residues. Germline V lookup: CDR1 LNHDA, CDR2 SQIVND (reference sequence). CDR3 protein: CASTGTVNTEAFF. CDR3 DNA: TGTGCCAGTACCGGGACAGTGAACACTGAAGCTTTCTTT.

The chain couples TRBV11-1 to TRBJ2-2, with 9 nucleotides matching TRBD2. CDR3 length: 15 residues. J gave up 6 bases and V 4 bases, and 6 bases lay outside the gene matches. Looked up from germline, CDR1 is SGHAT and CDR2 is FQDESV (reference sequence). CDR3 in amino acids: CASSSGLAGAGELFF. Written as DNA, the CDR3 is TGTGCCAGCAGCTCGGGATTAGCGGGAGCCGGGGAGCTGTTTTTT.

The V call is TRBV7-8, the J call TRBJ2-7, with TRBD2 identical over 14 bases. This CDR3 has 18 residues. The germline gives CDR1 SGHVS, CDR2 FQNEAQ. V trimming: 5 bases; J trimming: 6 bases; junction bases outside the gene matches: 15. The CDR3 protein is CASSPRSGLAGGIGEQYF. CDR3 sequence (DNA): TGTGCCAGCAGCCCGAGATCCGGACTAGCGGGAGGAATCGGCGAGCAGTACTTC. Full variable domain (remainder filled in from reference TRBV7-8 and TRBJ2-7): GAGVSQSPRYKVAKRGQDVALRCDPISGHVSLFWYQQALGQGPEFLTYFQNEAQLDKSGLPSDRFFAERPEGSVSTLKIQRTQQEDSAVYLCASSPRSGLAGGIGEQYFGPGTRLTVT.

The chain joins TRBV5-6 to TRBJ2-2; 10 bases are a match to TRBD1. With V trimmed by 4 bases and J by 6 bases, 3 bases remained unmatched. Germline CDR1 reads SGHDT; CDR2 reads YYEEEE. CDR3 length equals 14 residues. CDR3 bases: TGTGCCAGCAGCCGGGACAGGGGTGCCGGGGAGCTGTTTTTT. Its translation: CASSRDRGAGELFF.

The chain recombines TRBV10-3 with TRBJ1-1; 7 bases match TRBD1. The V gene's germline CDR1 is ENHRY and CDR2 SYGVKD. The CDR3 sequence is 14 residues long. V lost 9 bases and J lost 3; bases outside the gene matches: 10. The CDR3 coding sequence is TGTGCCATGGCCGGCGACAGGGAGTACACTGAAGCTTTCTTT. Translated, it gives CAMAGDREYTEAFF.

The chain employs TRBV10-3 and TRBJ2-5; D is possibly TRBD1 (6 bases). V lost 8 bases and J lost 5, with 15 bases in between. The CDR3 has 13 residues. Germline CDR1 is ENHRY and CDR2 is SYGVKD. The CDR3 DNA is TGTGCCATCGGACGGGACAAGGCGGAGACCCAGTACTTC. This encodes CAIGRDKAETQYF.